This entry lists 30 T cell receptor beta chains sequenced from one sample in a study of regulatory T cells in long-lasting Graves disease. Building of the TCR beta libraries involved iRepertoire HTBI primers and Arm-PCR of CDR3 regions. TCRdb reanalysed the multiplex PCR reads using MiXCR and keeps one entry per CDR3 protein. Here the sample spans roughly 560,000 distinct CDR3 sequences, about 16% being singletons. The time point here: newly diagnosed GD, antithyroid drugs for less than 3 months. The TCR library was made from RNA that had been extracted from PBMCs in TRIzol. These same data were also listed under a study on T cells in Graves' hyperthyroidism and ophthalmopathy.

The sequencing here drew on peripheral blood mononuclear cells (PBMCs), taken at new diagnosis, from a patient treated with antithyroid drugs. These receptors were obtained from a woman aged 35 to 59 with Graves disease.

This chain joins TRBV28 and TRBJ2-3; no definite D call. The CDR3 runs 14 residues. The V and J ends lost 2 bases and 8 bases respectively, with 14 bases between them. In germline, CDR1 is MDHEN, CDR2 SYDVKM. CDR3: CASSLVEYRGTQYF. CDR3 DNA sequence: TGTGCCAGCAGTTTAGTCGAGTATCGTGGTACGCAGTATTTT.

There are many counts of this clonotype. The CDR3 DNA is TGTGCCAGCAGCATTGGTCCGACAGCGACCACTGAAGCTTTCTTT. Encoded protein: CASSIGPTATTEAFF. The chain links TRBV12-3 or TRBV12-4 to TRBJ1-1; D perhaps matches TRBD1 (5 bases). The CDR3 runs to 15 residues. V lost 6 bases and J 4 bases, leaving 18 bases between the germline ends.

This clonotype occurred many times. The J gene is TRBJ1-6, the V gene TRBV4-1, with a possible D match to TRBD1 (5 bases). The CDR3 totals 14 residues. Trimming cost V 8 bases and J 6 bases, with 14 bases left between them. Germline V gives CDR1 MGHRA, CDR2 YSYEKL. In nucleotides, the CDR3 is TGCGCCAGCTCTGTGGGGGGGTTTAATTCACCCCTCCACTTT. Amino acids: CASSVGGFNSPLHF.

This clonotype was detected ten times or more. The chain joins TRBV20-1 to TRBJ1-1; the match to TRBD1 covers 12 bases. This CDR3 contains 14 residues. From germline, CDR1 is DFQATT and CDR2 SNEGSKA (reference sequence). The ends lost 6 bases at V and 0 bases at J; junction bases unmatched: 2. Written as DNA, the CDR3 is TGCAGTGCGGGGACAGGGGGCCTGAACACTGAAGCTTTCTTT. It is translated as CSAGTGGLNTEAFF.

This clonotype was counted many times. The gene calls are TRBV14 and TRBJ1-2; D is ambiguous. From germline, CDR1 is SGHDN and CDR2 FVKESK. The V and J ends lost 2 bases and 3 bases respectively, with 7 bases between them. The CDR3 loop spans 13 amino acids. The CDR3 DNA follows: TGTGCCAGCAGCCAAACGACGGACTATGGCTACACCTTC. Amino acids: CASSQTTDYGYTF.

The V and J genes are TRBV20-1 and TRBJ2-1; 7 bases fit TRBD1. V gave up 3 bases and J gave up 8 bases; unmatched junction bases: 4. CDR1 DFQATT and CDR2 SNEGSKA come from the germline V gene (reference sequence). The CDR3 totals 12 residues. The chain's CDR3 is CSARTGTDEQFF. The CDR3 DNA sequence: TGCAGTGCTAGGACAGGGACCGATGAGCAGTTCTTC.

The chain is built from TRBV29-1 and TRBJ2-1, with 12 nucleotides matching TRBD2. Germline CDR1 and CDR2: SQVTM and ANQGSEA. Trimming removed 5 bases from V and 9 bases from J; junction bases left unmatched: 8. CDR3 length equals 14 residues. CDR3 protein: CSVSLAGGRGEQFF. The CDR3 bases are TGCAGCGTTTCACTAGCGGGGGGCCGGGGTGAGCAGTTCTTC.

About this clonotype: Possible read error: a much larger clone is one base away. J is TRBJ2-1 and V is TRBV2; D unresolved. Trimming took 8 bases from V and 9 from J, leaving 11 bases between them. CDR1 SNHLY and CDR2 FYNNEI come from the germline V gene. The CDR3 sequence is 11 residues long. The CDR3 loop reads CASGSGPEQFF. The CDR3 coding sequence is TGTGCCAGCGGATCGGGCCCTGAGCAGTTCTTC.

Notes on this clonotype: Just one base apart from a much larger clone, this may be a read error. The genes are TRBV10-1 and TRBJ2-3; D unresolved. CDR3 length: 13 amino acids. Germline V gene data show CDR1 as WNHNN and CDR2 as SYGVQD (reference sequence). V was trimmed by 6 bases and J by 2 bases, leaving 9 bases between them. CDR3 sequence: CASSPMLTDTQYF. The DNA of the CDR3 is TGCGCCAGCAGCCCGATGCTCACAGATACGCAGTATTTT.

The J gene is TRBJ2-1, the V gene TRBV29-1; TRBD1 aligns across 7 bases. Per the germline V gene, CDR1 is SQVTM and CDR2 is ANQGSEA. V shed 8 bases and J 3 bases; nucleotides not matched to a gene: 10. The CDR3 totals 14 residues. The CDR3, as DNA: TGCAGCACCGCGAGGGGACAGAGCTACAATGAGCAGTTCTTC. Translated, it gives CSTARGQSYNEQFF.

In its sample, this clonotype was seen a few times. This chain joins TRBV19 and TRBJ1-1; 9 bases are a match to TRBD1. Losses at the gene ends were 6 bases for V and 4 bases for J; bases not matched to a gene: 9. The CDR3 has 15 amino acids. From germline, CDR1 is LNHDA and CDR2 SQIVND (reference sequence). CDR3 protein: CASRNLDRGGTEAFF. The CDR3 DNA follows: TGTGCCAGTAGAAATCTGGACAGGGGTGGCACTGAAGCTTTCTTT.

This clonotype appeared a few times. This chain connects TRBV30 to TRBJ2-3; no clear D gene. Germline-derived CDR1 and CDR2 are GTSNPN and SVGIG (reference sequence). CDR3 length equals 15 residues. The V end was cut by 2 bases, the J end by 5 bases, with 17 bases between. The CDR3 DNA is TGTGCCTGGAGTATAGTTTCCCGGTTGGAAGATACGCAGTATTTT. Its protein is CAWSIVSRLEDTQYF.

This clonotype was picked up many times. This chain uses TRBV12-3 or TRBV12-4 with TRBJ1-1; a weak D match, TRBD1 (5 bases). The CDR3 length is 12 residues. The V gene lost 11 bases and the J gene lost 8 bases, with 18 bases spanning the gap. CDR3 amino acids: CAAGQGEPEAFF. CDR3 in DNA: TGTGCCGCTGGGCAGGGAGAACCAGAAGCTTTCTTT.

This clonotype was seen at least ten times. One junction end does not reproduce the germline sequence, and a read error may be involved. The chain employs TRBV11-2 and TRBJ2-1; no clear D. CDR1 is SGHAT, CDR2 FQNNGV, per germline. The CDR3 runs to 13 residues. The CDR3 is CASSLELYSEQFF. The CDR3 coding sequence is TGTGCCAGCAGCTTAGAATTATACAGTGAGCAGTTCTTC.

This chain joins TRBV4-2 and TRBJ1-3, with D hard to call. Looked up from germline, CDR1 is LGHNA and CDR2 is YNFKEQ. The CDR3 consists of 17 residues. V lost 1 base, J lost 2 bases, and 15 bases lay in between. For the CDR3, the DNA is TGTGCCAGCAGCCAAGTGGACCCGGGCTATCCTGGAAACACCATATATTTT. Translating it yields CASSQVDPGYPGNTIYF.

The rearrangement links TRBV9 to TRBJ2-3; D possibly corresponds to TRBD1 (6 bases). The V gene lost 0 bases and the J gene lost 2 bases, with 10 bases spanning the gap. The V gene's germline CDR1 is SGDLS and CDR2 YYNGEE. CDR3 length: 15 amino acids. This chain's CDR3 is CASSVEGEPTDTQYF. The CDR3 DNA reads TGTGCCAGCAGCGTAGAGGGGGAACCCACAGATACGCAGTATTTT. Full variable domain (outside the CDR3, taken from reference TRBV9 and TRBJ2-3): DSGVTQTPKHLITATGQRVTLRCSPRSGDLSVYWYQQSLDQGLQFLIQYYNGEERAKGNILERFSAQQFPDLHSELNLSSLELGDSALYFCASSVEGEPTDTQYFGPGTRLTVL.

The chain uses TRBV7-8 and TRBJ2-2; D uncertain. The V gene's germline CDR1 is SGHVS and CDR2 FQNEAQ. The CDR3 extends over 13 amino acids. The V and J ends lost 4 bases and 6 bases respectively, with 9 bases between them. CDR3 loop: CASSWTAPGELFF. The CDR3 bases are TGTGCCAGCAGCTGGACCGCCCCCGGGGAGCTGTTTTTT. Full variable domain (remainder filled in from reference TRBV7-8 and TRBJ2-2): GAGVSQSPRYKVAKRGQDVALRCDPISGHVSLFWYQQALGQGPEFLTYFQNEAQLDKSGLPSDRFFAERPEGSVSTLKIQRTQQEDSAVYLCASSWTAPGELFFGEGSRLTVL.

In its sample, this clonotype was seen a few times. This chain links TRBV12-3 or TRBV12-4 with TRBJ1-4; 9 bases match TRBD1. J gave up 4 bases and V 5 bases, and 8 bases lay outside the gene matches. The CDR3 totals 16 residues. The CDR3 DNA reads TGTGCCAGCAGTCCACGGACAGGGGCTCTTAATGAAAAACTGTTTTTT. It translates to CASSPRTGALNEKLFF.

The genes are TRBV10-3 and TRBJ2-3, with 7 bases that match TRBD1. The V gene's germline CDR1 is ENHRY and CDR2 SYGVKD. V dropped 3 bases and J dropped 4; count of bases not matched to a gene: 7. The length of the CDR3 is 15 residues. The CDR3 DNA follows: TGTGCCATCAGTGAAAAGGGGGCTCTGGCAGATACGCAGTATTTT. Translated: CAISEKGALADTQYF.

This clonotype was seen ten or more times. The chain links TRBV28 to TRBJ1-2, with 7 positions matching TRBD1. With V trimmed by 6 bases and J by 3 bases, 4 bases remained unmatched. Germline CDR1 is MDHEN and CDR2 is SYDVKM. CDR3 length: 13 amino acids. CDR3 residues: CASRMGQYYGYTF. CDR3 in DNA: TGTGCCAGCAGAATGGGACAGTACTATGGCTACACCTTC.

This clonotype was counted at least ten times. J is TRBJ1-6 and V is TRBV10-3; 7 bases map to TRBD1. This CDR3 contains 14 residues. The V segment lost 11 bases and the J segment 7 bases; nucleotides outside the gene matches: 11. CDR1 and CDR2 (germline): ENHRY, SYGVKD. As DNA, the CDR3 is TGTGCCGTCACAGGGGAACGTAGGAATTCACCCCTCCACTTT. Amino acids: CAVTGERRNSPLHF.

This clonotype was recorded at least ten times. This CDR3 reads CASRTGAGGLGQYF. In nucleotides, the CDR3 is TGTGCCAGCAGAACGGGGGCGGGGGGACTCGGGCAGTACTTC. The rearrangement joins TRBV6-1 to TRBJ2-7; 8 bases align to TRBD2. V trimming: 6 bases; J trimming: 9 bases; junction bases outside the gene matches: 13. CDR3 length: 14 amino acids. CDR1 MNHNS and CDR2 SASEGT come from the germline V gene.

CDR3 residues: CASRNRGGNYGYTF. In nucleotides, the CDR3 is TGTGCCAGCAGGAACAGGGGGGGCAACTATGGCTACACCTTC. The V call is TRBV2, the J call TRBJ1-2; 8 bases are shared with TRBD1. The CDR3 sequence is 14 residues long. In germline, CDR1 is SNHLY, CDR2 FYNNEI. The V segment lost 6 bases and the J segment 2 bases; nucleotides outside the gene matches: 5.

V usage is TRBV12-3 or TRBV12-4 and J usage is TRBJ1-2; possibly TRBD1 for D (5 bases). The CDR3 extends over 15 amino acids. V gave up 5 bases and J gave up 4 bases, with 17 bases separating them. The CDR3 bases are TGTGCCAGCAGTCACCGGGACGGCGGTCCCTATGGCTACACCTTC. It codes for CASSHRDGGPYGYTF.

The V call is TRBV7-9, the J call TRBJ2-7, with 7 nucleotides matching TRBD1. CDR3 length equals 12 residues. Germline V gene lookup returns CDR1 SEHNR and CDR2 FQNEAQ (reference sequence). The J segment lost 12 bases and the V segment lost 1 base, leaving 6 bases of the junction unmatched. For the CDR3, the DNA is TGTGCCAGCAGCTTAGGACAGGGCGTTTCGTACTTC. Its protein product is CASSLGQGVSYF.

Ten or more counts support this clonotype. The chain carries TRBV6-1 and TRBJ2-5, with TRBD2 matching over 8 bases. The CDR3 contains 14 residues. Germline CDR1 reads MNHNS; CDR2 reads SASEGT. V was pared by 8 bases and J by 2 bases, with 7 bases of the junction left unmatched. In DNA form, the CDR3 reads TGTGCCAGCGGGTCGGGGGGGTTACAAGAGACCCAGTACTTC. This gives the protein CASGSGGLQETQYF.

This chain links TRBV11-2 with TRBJ1-3; a possible D gene is TRBD1 (5 bases). The germline V gene has CDR1 SGHAT and CDR2 FQNNGV. The CDR3 extends over 16 amino acids. Deletions cut 0 bases from V and 4 bases from J, with 13 bases between. The CDR3, as DNA: TGTGCCAGCAGCTTAGAAGGTTTCAGGGCCGGAAACACCATATATTTT. Its translation is CASSLEGFRAGNTIYF.

Many counts were recorded for this clonotype. J is TRBJ1-2 and V is TRBV6-1; D gene ambiguous. The germline V gene encodes CDR1 MNHNS and CDR2 SASEGT. V was clipped by 10 bases and J by 6 bases, with 18 bases between them. This CDR3 is 13 amino acids long. CDR3 region: CATKLPFGDGYTF. In DNA form, the CDR3 reads TGTGCCACTAAGCTCCCGTTTGGCGATGGCTACACCTTC.

The V gene is TRBV10-2, the J gene TRBJ2-7; D perhaps matches TRBD2 (10 bases). The CDR3 runs 20 residues. Germline CDR1 reads WSHSY; CDR2 reads SAAADI. Trimming left V 8 bases short and J 3 bases short, with 35 bases between. The CDR3: CASSGQGLSYGLADYYEQYF. CDR3 DNA sequence: TGCGCCAGCTCCGGACAGGGGTTATCTTACGGACTAGCGGATTACTACGAGCAGTACTTC.

This clonotype showed up many times. The CDR3 bases are TGTGCCAGCAGCCAAGGGGTGGGACTTAATTCACCCCTCCACTTT. This gives the protein CASSQGVGLNSPLHF. The chain is built from TRBV3-1 and TRBJ1-6, with D possibly TRBD1 on 5 matching bases. The V and J ends lost 1 base and 6 bases respectively, with 10 bases between them. The V gene's germline CDR1 is LGHDT and CDR2 YNNKEL (reference sequence). The CDR3 contains 15 residues.